This T cell receptor beta chain was retrieved from a study of OX40 agonist ivuxolimab in advanced cancers. Study conclusions and caveats: The average count of expanded clones was higher among CD8+ T cells than among CD4+. In a subset of nonresponders, normalized T-cell clonal expansion was also low.

The germline V gene encodes CDR1 SGHTA and CDR2 FQGNSA. Trimming shortened V by 4 bases and J by 0 bases, and 10 bases separated the two germline ends. This CDR3 spans 15 amino acids. Some clones are missing from TCRdb's copy, which holds only in-frame ones; the method was immunoSEQ multiplex PCR. The sample has about 48,000 clones; about 81% are singletons. On this clone: The target antigen is unknown.

The TCR was taken from an adult with an advanced solid tumor such as melanoma, head and neck, liver or kidney cancer. Specimen: CD4+ or CD8+ T cells sorted from blood, collected in a trial of the OX40 agonist ivuxolimab. The rearrangement joins TRBV7-2 to TRBJ2-1; D unclear. The CDR3 is CASSSRDSSYNEQFF. CDR3 coding DNA: TGTGCCAGCAGCTCCAGAGACTCCTCCTACAATGAGCAGTTCTTC.